A selection of T cell receptor beta chains follows, all from one sample in a study of T cell changes during pregnancy in multiple sclerosis. Profiled with immunoSEQ multiplex PCR; TCRdb holds only in-frame clones, not every one. This sample has roughly 72,000 clones, with roughly 92% found just once. The sample in question was CD4+ T cells from peripheral blood mononuclear cells, obtained before pregnancy. The origin of the receptors is a female donor with multiple sclerosis, enrolled in a pregnancy study. The CDR3 runs from the conserved cysteine through the conserved F or W. Each record gives: J gene, D gene, clone size, V gene, CDR3 DNA, CDR3 protein. D genes are given only for firm matches. Not all rows give a size; the values are once, few, many and, for expanded clones, a class.

j_call: TRBJ2-3
d_call: .
clone_size: .
v_call: TRBV6-1
cdr3_nt: TGTGCCAGCAGCCCCGGGACTCGCGGCACAGATACGCAGTATTTT
cdr3_aa: CASSPGTRGTDTQYF

j_call: TRBJ1-2
d_call: .
clone_size: .
v_call: TRBV19
cdr3_nt: TGTGCCAGTAGTATACAGGGGTCGAAACCTTTCAACTATGGCTACACCTTC
cdr3_aa: CASSIQGSKPFNYGYTF

j_call: TRBJ2-7
d_call: .
clone_size: .
v_call: TRBV5-1
cdr3_nt: TGCGCCAGCAGCTCACTACGACAGACACACGAGCAGTACTTC
cdr3_aa: CASSSLRQTHEQYF

j_call: TRBJ1-2
d_call: TRBD1
clone_size: .
v_call: TRBV19
cdr3_nt: TGTGCCAGTAGTACCCGGACAGGGTCCTATGGCTACACCTTC
cdr3_aa: CASSTRTGSYGYTF

j_call: TRBJ1-2
d_call: TRBD1
clone_size: .
v_call: TRBV5-1
cdr3_nt: TGCGCCAGCAGCTCCGACCCAGGGGGCGGCTACACCTTC
cdr3_aa: CASSSDPGGGYTF

j_call: TRBJ1-1
d_call: TRBD1
clone_size: .
v_call: TRBV5-1
cdr3_nt: TGCGCCAGCAGCTTCGGTTCGGACAGGGGCGCACTAGGAGCTTTCTTT
cdr3_aa: CASSFGSDRGALGAFF

j_call: TRBJ2-7
d_call: .
clone_size: .
v_call: TRBV2
cdr3_nt: TGTGCCAGCAGTGAATCCGACAGATACGAGCAGTACTTC
cdr3_aa: CASSESDRYEQYF

j_call: TRBJ2-7
d_call: TRBD1
clone_size: .
v_call: TRBV6-1
cdr3_nt: TGTGCCAGCAGACTCGACAGGGGAGGATACGAGCAGTACTTC
cdr3_aa: CASRLDRGGYEQYF

j_call: TRBJ2-1
d_call: TRBD2
clone_size: .
v_call: TRBV7-6
cdr3_nt: TGTGCCAGCAGCTGGACTAGCGGGGCTGGTGAGCAGTTCTTC
cdr3_aa: CASSWTSGAGEQFF

j_call: TRBJ2-1
d_call: TRBD2
clone_size: .
v_call: TRBV11-2
cdr3_nt: TGTGCCAGCAGCTCCCTTAGCGGGACCTACAATGAGCAGTTCTTC
cdr3_aa: CASSSLSGTYNEQFF

j_call: TRBJ2-1
d_call: .
clone_size: once
v_call: TRBV6-6
cdr3_nt: TGTGCCAGCAGTCCCGAGAGACTAGAATCCTACAATGAGCAGTTCTTC
cdr3_aa: CASSPERLESYNEQFF

j_call: TRBJ2-7
d_call: .
clone_size: .
v_call: TRBV19
cdr3_nt: TGTGCCAGTAGACAGGCGGGGGAGCAGTACTTC
cdr3_aa: CASRQAGEQYF

j_call: TRBJ1-1
d_call: .
clone_size: .
v_call: TRBV7-2
cdr3_nt: TGTGCCAGCAGCTCAGGACGCTATTCGGGAACTGAAGCTTTCTTT
cdr3_aa: CASSSGRYSGTEAFF

j_call: TRBJ1-1
d_call: .
clone_size: .
v_call: TRBV25-1
cdr3_nt: TGTGCCAGCAGGGCGAGTATGGGGGGAACTGAAGCTTTCTTT
cdr3_aa: CASRASMGGTEAFF

j_call: TRBJ2-7
d_call: .
clone_size: .
v_call: TRBV5-1
cdr3_nt: TGCGCCAGCAGCTTGGGGGACATTGGGGGCCAGTACTTC
cdr3_aa: CASSLGDIGGQYF

j_call: TRBJ1-2
d_call: .
clone_size: once
v_call: TRBV7-2
cdr3_nt: TGTGCCAGCAGCTTAGTACAGGGCTATGGCTACACCTTC
cdr3_aa: CASSLVQGYGYTF

j_call: TRBJ2-5
d_call: TRBD2
clone_size: .
v_call: TRBV5-4
cdr3_nt: TGTGCCAGCAGTCTTGTGGGGGGAGGGTCGGAGACCCAGTACTTC
cdr3_aa: CASSLVGGGSETQYF

j_call: TRBJ1-1
d_call: TRBD1
clone_size: .
v_call: TRBV5-8
cdr3_nt: TGTGCCAGCAGCCTAGGACAGGGGGCGAACACTGAAGCTTTCTTT
cdr3_aa: CASSLGQGANTEAFF